The rows below give T cell receptor beta chains drawn from one sample of a study of graft-versus-host responses after intestinal transplantation. The assay was immunoSEQ multiplex PCR, and TCRdb's table has in-frame clones only and misses some. The table shows around 97,000 clones, with 85% to 95% occurring only once. Antigens of these TCRs are unknown. This specimen was unstimulated CD8+ T cells sorted from spleen or lymph node cells, taken before intestinal transplant. These receptors were taken from a human donor who received an intestinal transplant. CDR3s include the opening cysteine and the closing phenylalanine or tryptophan. Fields, in order: V gene, D gene, J gene, clone size, CDR3 protein, CDR3 DNA. D genes are given only for firm matches. Only some rows state a clone size, as once, few, many or a class for expanded clones.

V: TRBV27; D: TRBD2; J: TRBJ2-5; size: .; CDR3: CASSFSGRGETQYF; DNA: TGTGCCAGCAGTTTTAGCGGGCGGGGGGAGACCCAGTACTTC
V: TRBV19; D: .; J: TRBJ2-7; size: .; CDR3: CASSGPRRGILLLNEQYF; DNA: TGTGCCAGTAGTGGGCCTAGGCGAGGGATCCTCCTCCTGAACGAGCAGTACTTC
V: TRBV28; D: TRBD1; J: TRBJ1-2; size: .; CDR3: CASTDRDYGYTF; DNA: TGTGCCAGTACGGACAGGGACTATGGCTACACCTTC
V: TRBV27; D: .; J: TRBJ2-7; size: once; CDR3: CASSLQGSYEQYF; DNA: TGTGCCAGCAGTTTACAGGGATCCTACGAGCAGTACTTC
V: TRBV6-5; D: .; J: TRBJ1-3; size: once; CDR3: CASSYSMSPGNTIYF; DNA: TGTGCCAGCAGTTACTCGATGAGTCCAGGGAACACCATATATTTT
V: TRBV10-3; D: .; J: TRBJ1-1; size: few; CDR3: CAISEGRVPTEAFF; DNA: TGTGCCATCAGTGAGGGCAGGGTCCCCACTGAAGCTTTCTTT
V: TRBV4-1; D: TRBD2; J: TRBJ2-2; size: few; CDR3: CASSQGLDTGELFF; DNA: TGTGCCAGCAGCCAGGGACTAGACACCGGGGAGCTGTTTTTT
V: TRBV4-1; D: .; J: TRBJ1-2; size: once; CDR3: CASSQDQTAGDYGYTF; DNA: TGCGCCAGCAGCCAAGATCAGACTGCCGGCGACTATGGCTACACCTTC
V: TRBV2; D: TRBD1; J: TRBJ1-6; size: .; CDR3: CASSEDRQGMSYNSPLHF; DNA: TGTGCCAGCAGTGAAGATCGACAGGGGATGTCCTATAATTCACCCCTCCACTTT
V: TRBV14; D: .; J: TRBJ1-2; size: .; CDR3: CASSPDTNYGYTF; DNA: TGTGCCAGCAGCCCGGACACAAACTATGGCTACACCTTC
V: TRBV4-1; D: .; J: TRBJ2-1; size: .; CDR3: CASSQAGGGGNEQFF; DNA: TGCGCCAGCAGCCAAGCTGGCGGAGGGGGAAATGAGCAGTTCTTC
V: TRBV7-6; D: .; J: TRBJ2-2; size: once; CDR3: CASSSVLGKDGELFF; DNA: TGTGCCAGCAGCTCGGTCCTAGGGAAGGACGGGGAGCTGTTTTTT
V: TRBV4-1; D: .; J: TRBJ2-7; size: .; CDR3: CASSRFWWHYEQYF; DNA: TGCGCCAGCAGCCGATTTTGGTGGCACTACGAGCAGTACTTC
V: TRBV28; D: TRBD2; J: TRBJ2-7; size: .; CDR3: CASSLYSGESSYEQYF; DNA: TGTGCCAGCAGTTTATATAGCGGGGAGAGCTCCTACGAGCAGTACTTC
V: TRBV7-9; D: .; J: TRBJ2-7; size: .; CDR3: CASSDESYEQYF; DNA: TGTGCCAGCAGCGACGAGAGCTACGAGCAGTACTTC
V: TRBV19; D: TRBD2; J: TRBJ2-7; size: .; CDR3: CASSPGLASYEQYF; DNA: TGTGCCAGTAGTCCCGGACTAGCGTCCTACGAGCAGTACTTC
V: TRBV5-1; D: TRBD1; J: TRBJ1-1; size: .; CDR3: CASSHGTANTEAFF; DNA: TGCGCCAGCAGCCACGGGACAGCGAACACTGAAGCTTTCTTT
V: TRBV6-5; D: .; J: TRBJ1-2; size: .; CDR3: CASSYSRGGGYTF; DNA: TGTGCCAGCAGTTACTCAAGGGGAGGGGGCTACACCTTC
V: TRBV13; D: .; J: TRBJ2-3; size: once; CDR3: CATFQSEGGSDTQYF; DNA: TGTGCCACCTTCCAATCGGAAGGAGGTTCAGATACGCAGTATTTT
V: TRBV9; D: .; J: TRBJ1-2; size: .; CDR3: CASSVGGFGGYTF; DNA: TGTGCCAGCAGCGTAGGAGGATTTGGGGGCTACACCTTC
V: TRBV6-1; D: TRBD2; J: TRBJ2-5; size: many; CDR3: CASSETSGGQETQYF; DNA: TGTGCCAGCAGTGAAACTAGCGGGGGTCAAGAGACCCAGTACTTC
V: TRBV19; D: TRBD2; J: TRBJ2-3; size: .; CDR3: CASIGPSGSTDTQYF; DNA: TGTGCCAGTATCGGGCCTAGCGGGAGCACAGATACGCAGTATTTT
V: TRBV13; D: .; J: TRBJ2-5; size: .; CDR3: CASSQAETQYF; DNA: TGTGCCAGCAGCCAAGCGGAGACCCAGTACTTC
V: TRBV4-1; D: .; J: TRBJ2-7; size: .; CDR3: CASSQVSPGTYEQYF; DNA: TGCGCCAGCAGCCAAGTTTCCCCAGGTACCTACGAGCAGTACTTC
V: TRBV4-1; D: TRBD2; J: TRBJ2-2; size: once; CDR3: CASSLKFMVAGERTGELFF; DNA: TGCGCCAGCAGCCTAAAATTCATGGTAGCGGGAGAAAGAACCGGGGAGCTGTTTTTT
V: TRBV5-6; D: .; J: TRBJ2-2; size: .; CDR3: CASSLTRTGELFF; DNA: TGTGCCAGCAGCTTGACGAGAACCGGGGAGCTGTTTTTT
V: TRBV6-1; D: .; J: TRBJ2-7; size: .; CDR3: CASSTSSYEQYF; DNA: TGTGCCAGCAGTACGTCCTCCTACGAGCAGTACTTC
V: TRBV29-1; D: .; J: TRBJ2-3; size: .; CDR3: CSVARSTDTQYF; DNA: TGCAGCGTTGCGAGGAGCACAGATACGCAGTATTTT
V: TRBV5-6; D: .; J: TRBJ2-3; size: .; CDR3: CASSLQSFGDLFTDTQYF; DNA: TGTGCCAGCAGCCTCCAATCATTTGGAGATCTATTCACAGATACGCAGTATTTT
V: TRBV29-1; D: TRBD2; J: TRBJ2-7; size: .; CDR3: CSVDYWREGRYEQYF; DNA: TGCAGCGTTGACTACTGGCGGGAGGGCCGCTACGAGCAGTACTTC
V: TRBV6-5; D: TRBD2; J: TRBJ2-1; size: .; CDR3: CASSYSRERPYNEQFF; DNA: TGTGCCAGCAGTTACTCGCGGGAGCGTCCCTACAATGAGCAGTTCTTC
V: TRBV7-3; D: TRBD2; J: TRBJ2-7; size: .; CDR3: CASSLSGSGEQYF; DNA: TGTGCCAGCAGCCTAAGCGGGAGTGGAGAGCAGTACTTC
V: TRBV5-6; D: TRBD1; J: TRBJ2-1; size: .; CDR3: CASSPGTGSQFF; DNA: TGTGCCAGCAGCCCTGGGACAGGGTCCCAGTTCTTC
V: TRBV7-2; D: TRBD1; J: TRBJ2-3; size: .; CDR3: CASSPDRVWTDTQYF; DNA: TGTGCCAGCAGCCCAGACAGGGTTTGGACAGATACGCAGTATTTT
V: TRBV29-1; D: .; J: TRBJ2-7; size: .; CDR3: CSVGYSGVYEQYF; DNA: TGCAGCGTTGGTTATAGCGGAGTCTACGAGCAGTACTTC
V: TRBV9; D: TRBD1; J: TRBJ2-2; size: .; CDR3: CASSAGTGEANTGELFF; DNA: TGTGCCAGCAGCGCCGGGACAGGGGAAGCGAACACCGGGGAGCTGTTTTTT
V: TRBV9; D: TRBD1; J: TRBJ2-7; size: .; CDR3: CASSPGQGASEQYF; DNA: TGTGCCAGCAGCCCAGGACAGGGGGCGTCCGAGCAGTACTTC